A single sample gave rise to the 17 T cell receptor beta chains below, sequenced in a study of blood T cell repertoires in COVID-19 (dated by TCRdb to the early 2020s). To prepare the library, the immunoSEQ multiplex PCR assay was applied. This is the immuneACCESS table as TCRdb keeps it, with only in-frame sequences that have V and J called. A part of the clones is gone; compared with another copy, unresolved V genes explain less than half, and the rest is unexplained. The sample data list some 80,000 clones, and 60% to 85% of these were observed just once. In total, the top ten clones hold roughly 5% of the sample. Specimen: peripheral blood. All receptors come from a woman aged 80 or over with active or convalescent COVID-19.

This clone has a single count. V is TRBV2 and J is TRBJ2-2; no reliable D call. The CDR3 runs 12 residues. Germline V gives CDR1 SNHLY, CDR2 FYNNEI. V lost 7 bases and J lost 1, with 4 bases in between. CDR3 nucleotides: TGTGCCAGCAAACAGAACACCGGGGAGCTGTTTTTT. Translating it yields CASKQNTGELFF.

This sequence joins TRBV4-2 and TRBJ1-3; 8 nucleotides line up with TRBD1. The junction had 5 bases not matched to a gene; V was cut back by 0 bases and J by 4 bases. CDR3 length: 16 residues. Per the germline V gene, CDR1 is LGHNA and CDR2 is YNFKEQ. CDR3 protein: CASSQDGQGSGNTIYF. In nucleotides, the CDR3 is TGTGCCAGCAGCCAAGATGGACAGGGAAGCGGAAACACCATATATTTT.

J is TRBJ2-1 and V is TRBV7-8, with TRBD2 as a possible D gene (6 bases). V was shortened by 5 bases and J by 4 bases, with 18 bases between the two germline ends. The CDR3 extends over 16 amino acids. Per the germline V gene, CDR1 is SGHVS and CDR2 is FQNEAQ. CDR3 nucleotide sequence: TGTGCCAGCAGCCCCCGGGACTTCGCAGGGTACAATGAGCAGTTCTTC. It translates to CASSPRDFAGYNEQFF.

CDR3: CASSPGGLRTEAFF. In DNA form, the CDR3 reads TGTGCCAGCAGCCCCGGGGGTTTGAGAACTGAAGCTTTCTTT. The rearrangement uses TRBV7-2 and TRBJ1-1; maybe TRBD1 (5 bases). Germline V gene sequence: CDR1 SGHTA, CDR2 FQGNSA. The CDR3 runs to 14 residues. The V gene lost 5 bases and the J gene lost 5 bases, with 15 bases spanning the gap. Variable domain in full (rest from reference TRBV7-2 and TRBJ1-1): GAGVSQSPSNKVTEKGKDVELRCDPISGHTALYWYRQSLGQGLEFLIYFQGNSAPDKSGLPSDRFSAERTGGSVSTLTIQRTQQEDSAVYLCASSPGGLRTEAFFGQGTRLTVV.

This clone was seen once. The chain combines TRBV10-3 with TRBJ2-3; TRBD1 agrees at 10 bases. The CDR3 length is 16 residues. CDR1 is ENHRY and CDR2 is SYGVKD in the germline V gene. Trimming at V came to 3 bases and at J to 3 bases, leaving 6 bases not matched to a gene. The CDR3 region has the DNA TGTGCCATCAGTGACCCGGGACAGGGGTGGACAGATACGCAGTATTTT. Translating it yields CAISDPGQGWTDTQYF.

The rearrangement joins TRBV5-4 to TRBJ1-3, with 9 bases fitting TRBD1. Trimming removed 6 bases from V and 4 bases from J; junction bases left unmatched: 8. CDR1 is SGHNT and CDR2 is YYREEE in the germline V gene (reference sequence). The CDR3 extends over 15 amino acids. CDR3 sequence (DNA): TGTGCCAGCACGGTACAGGGGGCGGGGGGAAACACCATATATTTT. Protein: CASTVQGAGGNTIYF. Full variable domain (rest looked up from reference TRBV5-4 and TRBJ1-3): ETGVTQSPTHLIKTRGQQVTLRCSSQSGHNTVSWYQQALGQGPQFIFQYYREEENGRGNFPPRFSGLQFPNYSSELNVNALELDDSALYLCASTVQGAGGNTIYFGEGSWLTVV.

This clone occurred once. This chain uses TRBV3-1 (or the pseudogene TRBV3-2) with TRBJ2-1; 8 bases agree with TRBD2. CDR1 LGHDT and CDR2 YNNKEL come from the germline V gene (reference sequence). Trimming removed 6 bases from V and 4 bases from J; junction bases left unmatched: 8. This CDR3 is 15 amino acids long. The CDR3 nucleotides read TGTGCCAGCAGTCCCGGGGTAGCGGGGTACAATGAGCAGTTCTTC. Its translation is CASSPGVAGYNEQFF.

V and J are TRBV5-1 and TRBJ1-4; D is unclear. The V end was cut by 0 bases, the J end by 7 bases, with 16 bases between. CDR1 SGHRS and CDR2 YFSETQ come from the germline V gene. The CDR3 loop spans 16 amino acids. The CDR3 here is CASSLEEVAPLEKLFF. The CDR3 DNA sequence: TGCGCCAGCAGCTTGGAGGAGGTCGCCCCTCTTGAAAAACTGTTTTTT.

V usage is TRBV2 and J usage is TRBJ1-2; tentative D call: TRBD1 (6 bases). From germline, CDR1 is SNHLY and CDR2 FYNNEI. Trimming stripped 5 bases from V and 8 bases from J, with 15 bases between. CDR3 size: 13 residues. The CDR3, as DNA: TGTGCCAGCAGTATACAGGGCTGGATAGGCTACACCTTC. Its protein is CASSIQGWIGYTF.

This clone was detected once. This rearrangement joins TRBV5-1 to TRBJ2-7; D not resolved. V lost 0 bases to trimming and J lost 7 bases, with 11 bases between them. The germline V gene encodes CDR1 SGHRS and CDR2 YFSETQ. CDR3 length: 13 amino acids. CDR3 protein: CASSLDGLGEQYF. CDR3 coding DNA: TGCGCCAGCAGCTTGGATGGGCTGGGTGAGCAGTACTTC.

The chain links TRBV2 to TRBJ2-1; TRBD1 agrees at 11 bases. The germline gives CDR1 SNHLY, CDR2 FYNNEI. The CDR3 length is 15 residues. With V trimmed by 7 bases and J by 9 bases, 11 bases remained unmatched. The CDR3 loop is CASIADRGQLGEQFF. DNA for the CDR3: TGTGCCAGCATCGCGGACAGGGGGCAGCTCGGTGAGCAGTTCTTC.

The table lists this clone with a count of one. The chain couples TRBV30 to TRBJ1-4; D gene unclear. V lost 5 bases and J 2 bases, leaving 12 bases between the germline ends. The CDR3 is 14 residues long. Germline-derived CDR1 and CDR2 are GTSNPN and SVGIG (reference sequence). The DNA of the CDR3 is TGTGCCTGGGCAAGAGGGAGTACTAATGAAAAACTGTTTTTT. Encoded protein: CAWARGSTNEKLFF.

V and J are TRBV30 and TRBJ1-2; no reliable D call. Germline CDR1 and CDR2: GTSNPN and SVGIG (reference sequence). The CDR3 loop spans 17 amino acids. With 1 base removed from V and 3 bases from J, the gap between germline ends came to 21 bases. CDR3: CAWSDSLLRRKDYGYTF. CDR3 in DNA: TGTGCCTGGAGTGATAGCCTCTTACGACGGAAGGACTATGGCTACACCTTC.

The CDR3 bases are TGTGCCAGCAGGGCACCCGACAGAGACTATGGCTACACCTTC. It is translated as CASRAPDRDYGYTF. V gene TRBV6-5 combines with J gene TRBJ1-2; a weak D match, TRBD1 (5 bases). Germline V CDR1 and CDR2: MNHEY, SVGAGI. This CDR3 region has 14 residues. Trimming stripped 6 bases from V and 3 bases from J, with 14 bases between.

The rearrangement uses TRBV19 and TRBJ2-1; D is possibly TRBD2 (5 bases). The CDR3 spans 19 residues. Germline loops: CDR1 LNHDA, CDR2 SQIVND (reference sequence). V lost 2 bases and J lost 1, with 21 bases in between. Here the CDR3 reads CASSISGYGIGLSYNEQFF. The CDR3 region has the DNA TGTGCCAGTAGTATAAGCGGATACGGGATTGGCCTATCCTACAATGAGCAGTTCTTC. The whole variable domain, remainder taken from reference TRBV19 and TRBJ2-1, is DGGITQSPKYLFRKEGQNVTLSCEQNLNHDAMYWYRQDPGQGLRLIYYSQIVNDFQKGDIAEGYSVSREKKESFPLTVTSAQKNPTAFYLCASSISGYGIGLSYNEQFFGPGTRLTVL.

The J gene is TRBJ2-5, the V gene TRBV7-6; 7 nucleotides agree with TRBD2. The V gene end was trimmed by 1 base and the J gene end by 5 bases; junction bases not matched to a gene: 7. This CDR3 has 15 residues. Germline CDR1 is SGHVS and CDR2 is FNYEAQ. The CDR3 protein is CASSLVGAGAETQYF. Here the CDR3 DNA reads TGTGCCAGCAGCTTAGTCGGGGCGGGAGCTGAGACCCAGTACTTC.

This clone was seen more than once but under ten times. CDR3 nucleotide sequence: TGTGCCAGCAGCCAGGACAGGGGGCAAGGTGAAGCTTTCTTT. The encoded protein is CASSQDRGQGEAFF. This rearrangement joins TRBV11-2 to TRBJ1-1, with TRBD1 matching over 11 bases. V dropped 5 bases and J dropped 7; count of bases not matched to a gene: 6. Germline V gene lookup returns CDR1 SGHAT and CDR2 FQNNGV. The CDR3 is 14 residues long.